This T cell receptor beta chain was profiled in a study of T cells after yellow fever vaccination. Study findings and constraints: Only a minor proportion of clonotypes was detected across both CD4 and CD8 compartments.

TCRdb independently ran MiXCR on the 5' RACE reads; one entry per CDR3 protein. The sample carries roughly 300,000 distinct CDR3 sequences, 6.5% to 8.5% recorded once. The V gene end was trimmed by 2 bases and the J gene end by 5 bases; junction bases not matched to a gene: 5. Looked up from germline, CDR1 is SGHTA and CDR2 is FQGTGA. This CDR3 has 14 amino acids. This clonotype has at least ten counts. The antigen remains undetermined. The V and J genes are TRBV7-3 and TRBJ2-5; 7 positions agree with TRBD2. The material sequenced was PBMCs, taken approximately 40 days after the first yellow fever vaccination. This receptor was taken from a man younger than 35 who received the YFV17D yellow fever vaccine. CDR3 DNA sequence: TGTGCCAGCAGCTTACGAGGGGAGGGGGAGACCCAGTACTTC. It encodes CASSLRGEGETQYF.